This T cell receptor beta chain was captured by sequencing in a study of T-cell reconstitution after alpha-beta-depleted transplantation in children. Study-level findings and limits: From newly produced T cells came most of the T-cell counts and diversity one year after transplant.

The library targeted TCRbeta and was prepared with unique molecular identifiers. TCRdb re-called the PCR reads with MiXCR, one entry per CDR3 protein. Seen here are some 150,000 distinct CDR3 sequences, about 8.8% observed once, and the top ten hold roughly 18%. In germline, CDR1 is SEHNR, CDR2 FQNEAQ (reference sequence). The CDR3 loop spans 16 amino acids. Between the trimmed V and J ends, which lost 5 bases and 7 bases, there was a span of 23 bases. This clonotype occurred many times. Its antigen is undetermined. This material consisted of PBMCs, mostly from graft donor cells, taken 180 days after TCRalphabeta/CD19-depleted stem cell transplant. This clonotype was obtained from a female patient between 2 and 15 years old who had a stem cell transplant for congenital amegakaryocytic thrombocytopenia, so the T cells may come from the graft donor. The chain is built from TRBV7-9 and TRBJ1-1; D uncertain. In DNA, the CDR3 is TGTGCCAGCAGCCCCACCAAAAGTAGTCCGGCCGGTGAAGCTTTCTTT. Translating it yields CASSPTKSSPAGEAFF.